This section outlines one TCR beta chain sequence together with its context. Its antigen is not identified. This table comes from immunoSEQ multiplex PCR, and its TCRdb copy is limited to in-frame clones, with some not included. The table shows over 50,000 clones, with around 82% occurring only once. Germline trimming cut 0 bases from V and 0 bases from J; bases unmatched to any gene: 9. In germline, CDR1 is SGHDT, CDR2 YYEEEE. The CDR3 loop spans 18 amino acids. The data originate from a study of Tregs in tolerant kidney transplant recipients. Study-wide findings and caveats: The most relevant donor-specific Treg TCRbeta repertoire apparently came from expansion with activated donor B cells. Biological reproducibility was not directly addressed, but technical replication error appeared minimal.

Unstimulated Tregs (CD4+CD25+CD127-) and CD4+CD25- non-Tregs were sorted from PBMCs. The sequence derives from a human donor in good health. The sequenced material came from CD4+ T cells from blood. The chain recombines TRBV5-6 with TRBJ2-7, with 10 bases fitting TRBD1. The CDR3 loop reads CASSLEGLRQGASYEQYF. In nucleotides, the CDR3 is TGTGCCAGCAGCTTGGAGGGCTTACGACAGGGGGCCTCCTACGAGCAGTACTTC.